Below are 20 T cell receptor beta chains sequenced from a single sample in a study of response to subunit inactivated influenza vaccine. TCRdb re-analysed the RT-PCR reads in MiXCR, keeping a single row per CDR3 protein. The data hold around 480,000 distinct CDR3 sequences, with 15% to 20% observed a single time. The specimen comprised CD4+ T cells sorted from PBMCs, sampled around 25 months after vaccination. The receptor source for this set is a man between 45 and 75 years old who received an inactivated influenza vaccine.

This clonotype was counted a few times. The CDR3 nucleotides are TGTGCCACCAGCAGCGGCCTCTCAGCGGGGTTTGGTGGCTACACCTTC. It translates to CATSSGLSAGFGGYTF. This rearrangement joins TRBV15 to TRBJ1-2, with D uncertain. Germline V gene sequence: CDR1 LNHNV, CDR2 YYDKDF (reference sequence). V was cut by 3 bases and J by 7 bases, with 21 bases left in between. CDR3 length: 16 residues.

This clonotype was detected only a few times. V usage is TRBV20-1 and J usage is TRBJ2-6; D might be TRBD1 (6 bases). This CDR3 is built from 16 residues. V lost 2 bases and J lost 0, with 11 bases in between. In germline, CDR1 is DFQATT, CDR2 SNEGSKA (reference sequence). The CDR3, as DNA: TGCAGTGCTAGACCCAAAGGGGGCTCTGGGGCCAACGTCCTGACTTTC. Its protein is CSARPKGGSGANVLTF.

The V gene is TRBV6-1, the J gene TRBJ1-2; D is unresolved. In germline, CDR1 is MNHNS, CDR2 SASEGT. Trimming stripped 6 bases from V and 5 bases from J, with 13 bases between. The CDR3 extends over 13 amino acids. The CDR3 DNA reads as TGTGCCAGCAGCCGACACGACGGTTATGGCTACACCTTC. Protein: CASSRHDGYGYTF.

The chain joins TRBV18 to TRBJ2-3; D perhaps matches TRBD2 (7 bases). CDR3 length: 14 amino acids. V lost 1 base, J lost 6 bases, and 11 bases lay in between. CDR1 is KGHSH and CDR2 is LQKENI in the germline V gene. CDR3 protein: CASSPQGGPDTQYF. CDR3 nucleotide sequence: TGTGCCAGCTCACCACAGGGGGGGCCTGATACGCAGTATTTT. Full variable domain (rest looked up from reference TRBV18 and TRBJ2-3): NAGVMQNPRHLVRRRGQEARLRCSPMKGHSHVYWYRQLPEEGLKFMVYLQKENIIDESGMPKERFSAEFPKEGPSILRIQQVVRGDSAAYFCASSPQGGPDTQYFGPGTRLTVL.

This chain links TRBV24-1 with TRBJ2-7; perhaps TRBD1 as D (6 bases). This CDR3 is 13 amino acids long. V shed 4 bases and J shed 4 bases, with 10 bases lying between them. The germline V gene encodes CDR1 KGHDR and CDR2 SFDVKD. The CDR3 here is CATSDNTGYEQYF. In DNA form, the CDR3 reads TGTGCCACCAGTGACAACACAGGGTACGAGCAGTACTTC.

This clonotype was seen only a few times. The V call is TRBV11-2, the J call TRBJ1-1; 8 bases match TRBD1. This CDR3 region has 15 residues. The germline gives CDR1 SGHAT, CDR2 FQNNGV. V trimming: 6 bases; J trimming: 3 bases; junction bases outside the gene matches: 9. CDR3 nucleotide sequence: TGTGCCAGCAGAAGGCCAGGGGGCAGGGACACTGAAGCTTTCTTT. Translation: CASRRPGGRDTEAFF.

This clonotype was picked up a small number of times. Its ends do not fully match the called genes, so a read error is possible. This chain links TRBV6-1 with TRBJ2-7, with a tentative D call TRBD2 (5 bases). This CDR3 has 14 residues. Per the germline V gene, CDR1 is MNHNS and CDR2 is SASEGT. In DNA form, the CDR3 reads TGTGCCAGCAGTGAAGCAGACACGGACCGGGGAATCGACTTC. Amino acids: CASSEADTDRGIDF.

This clonotype turned up a few times. The genes are TRBV20-1 and TRBJ2-1; weak D call: TRBD2 (6 bases). The CDR3 is made up of 14 amino acids. Germline loops: CDR1 DFQATT, CDR2 SNEGSKA (reference sequence). V dropped 0 bases and J dropped 9 bases, with 15 bases sitting between them. This CDR3 is CSAREGPGVGEQFF. CDR3 nucleotides: TGCAGTGCTAGAGAGGGACCGGGGGTCGGTGAGCAGTTCTTC.

The chain couples TRBV20-1 to TRBJ1-1; unclear D gene. V gave up 3 bases and J gave up 4 bases, with 6 bases separating them. Germline values: CDR1 DFQATT, CDR2 SNEGSKA (reference sequence). CDR3 length: 11 amino acids. In nucleotides, the CDR3 is TGCAGTGCTAGGGAAGCCACTGAAGCTTTCTTT. It translates to CSAREATEAFF.

This clonotype was counted many times. This rearrangement joins TRBV5-1 to TRBJ2-7; D might be TRBD1 (6 bases). The ends were cut back, 5 bases at V and 2 bases at J, with 14 bases in the middle. Germline CDR1 reads SGHRS; CDR2 reads YFSETQ. This CDR3 comprises 14 residues. The CDR3 region has the DNA TGCGCCAGCAGGAGAGAACAGGGCCCCTACGAGCAGTACTTC. Translated, it gives CASRREQGPYEQYF.

This sequence joins TRBV6-1 and TRBJ2-2, with a possible D match to TRBD1 (5 bases). The CDR3 loop spans 14 amino acids. The V gene's germline CDR1 is MNHNS and CDR2 SASEGT. The germline V and J ends were trimmed by 6 bases and 8 bases, with 16 bases remaining between them. The CDR3 loop reads CASRGLGIIGELFF. CDR3 coding DNA: TGTGCCAGCAGGGGGCTTGGGATTATAGGGGAGCTGTTTTTT.

The chain combines TRBV4-1 with TRBJ1-2, with TRBD1 matching 11 bases. The CDR3 covers 15 residues. V trimming: 3 bases; J trimming: 10 bases; junction bases outside the gene matches: 10. The V gene's germline CDR1 is MGHRA and CDR2 YSYEKL. CDR3 sequence reads: CASSQTDRGRGAYTF. DNA of the CDR3: TGCGCCAGCAGCCAGACGGACAGGGGGCGCGGGGCCTACACCTTC.

This clonotype was recorded a few times. The chain joins TRBV2 to TRBJ2-7, with TRBD2 as a possible D gene (5 bases). Per the germline V gene, CDR1 is SNHLY and CDR2 is FYNNEI. This CDR3 is built from 12 residues. Between the trimmed V and J ends, which lost 4 bases and 4 bases, there was a span of 8 bases. The CDR3 nucleotides are TGTGCCAGCAGTGGGCTAGCTTACGAGCAGTACTTC. Encoded protein: CASSGLAYEQYF. Full variable domain (missing parts from reference TRBV2 and TRBJ2-7): EPEVTQTPSHQVTQMGQEVILRCVPISNHLYFYWYRQILGQKVEFLVSFYNNEISEKSEIFDDQFSVERPDGSNFTLKIRSTKLEDSAMYFCASSGLAYEQYFGPGTRLTVT.

This clonotype was picked up many times. V gene TRBV12-3 or TRBV12-4 combines with J gene TRBJ2-1, with D maybe TRBD2 (6 bases). V lost 4 bases and J 14 bases, leaving 12 bases between the germline ends. CDR3 length equals 11 residues. The CDR3, as DNA: TGTGCCAGCAGTTCGGGACTCCTAAAGTTCTTC. This sequence encodes CASSSGLLKFF.

This clonotype was seen many times. J is TRBJ2-2 and V is TRBV10-3, with D unresolved. With 3 bases removed from V and 6 bases from J, the gap between germline ends came to 8 bases. Germline loops: CDR1 ENHRY, CDR2 SYGVKD. The CDR3 has 13 amino acids. Here the CDR3 DNA reads TGTGCCATCAGTGATACCCCGTCCGGGGAGCTGTTTTTT. It codes for CAISDTPSGELFF.

This chain joins TRBV30 and TRBJ1-5; the D is unclear. Trimming left V 4 bases short and J 6 bases short, with 19 bases between. CDR1 is GTSNPN and CDR2 is SVGIG in the germline V gene (reference sequence). This CDR3 is built from 15 residues. The CDR3 region is CAWTPGPTISQPQHF. The CDR3 DNA follows: TGTGCCTGGACCCCCGGCCCAACCATCAGTCAGCCCCAGCATTTT. The variable domain in full, completed from reference TRBV30 and TRBJ1-5, reads SQTIHQWPATLVQPVGSPLSLECTVEGTSNPNLYWYRQAAGRGLQLLFYSVGIGQISSEVPQNLSASRPQDRQFILSSKKLLLSDSGFYLCAWTPGPTISQPQHFGDGTRLSIL.

The chain joins TRBV28 to TRBJ2-5; 9 bases are a match to TRBD2. The CDR3 has 15 amino acids. Trimming cost V 5 bases and J 9 bases; bases outside gene matches: 13. The germline V gene has CDR1 MDHEN and CDR2 SYDVKM. The CDR3 sequence is CASSPSGGTTGAQYF. CDR3 nucleotides: TGTGCCAGCAGTCCGAGCGGGGGGACCACCGGAGCCCAGTACTTC.

At least ten counts were recorded for this clonotype. This rearrangement joins TRBV5-1 to TRBJ2-4; D is uncertain. Per the germline V gene, CDR1 is SGHRS and CDR2 is YFSETQ. Trimming shortened V by 4 bases and J by 12 bases, and 23 bases separated the two germline ends. The CDR3 totals 15 residues. Written as DNA, the CDR3 is TGCGCCAGCAGCCAAGGTCTTGTAACGGAAGAAGCTCAGTACTTC. Residues: CASSQGLVTEEAQYF.

This chain connects TRBV12-3 or TRBV12-4 to TRBJ1-1; TRBD1 aligns across 8 bases. The CDR3 is 14 amino acids. The V segment lost 6 bases and the J segment 4 bases; nucleotides outside the gene matches: 7. Here the CDR3 reads CASRPGGWSTEAFF. The CDR3 bases are TGTGCCAGCAGGCCAGGGGGCTGGAGCACTGAAGCTTTCTTT.

A remark on this clonotype: A much larger clone differs from this one at a single base, so this may be a read error. This chain connects TRBV20-1 to TRBJ2-3, with 7 positions matching TRBD2. Germline V CDR1 and CDR2: DFQATT, SNEGSKA (reference sequence). The CDR3 sequence is 15 residues long. The CDR3 here is CSARGGGASTDAQYF. The CDR3 coding sequence is TGCAGTGCGCGAGGCGGGGGTGCTAGCACAGATGCGCAGTATTTT.